A selection of T cell receptor beta chains follows, all from one sample in a study of cytomegalovirus exposure and HLA in healthy donors. Method: immunoSEQ multiplex PCR; TCRdb's copy keeps in-frame clones and lacks some. Counted here are some 120,000 clones, about 80% occurring once; the ten biggest clones make up 8.9%. Sequenced: PBMCs. The source of these receptors is a man aged 25 to 45 in good health and CMV-seropositive. CDR3s include the opening cysteine and the closing phenylalanine or tryptophan. Only some rows state a clone size, as once, few, many or a class for expanded clones.

size: -; J: TRBJ2-7; V: TRBV23-1; CDR3: CASSLTWEDRPLEQYF
size: -; J: TRBJ2-1; V: TRBV10-3; CDR3: CAISESAGTGERYNEQFF
size: -; J: TRBJ1-1; V: TRBV9; CDR3: CASRPQGLGGTEAFF
size: -; J: TRBJ1-5; V: TRBV29-1; CDR3: CSVVGQGNQPQHF
size: few; J: TRBJ1-5; V: TRBV5-1; CDR3: CASSLTGFGNQPQHF
size: -; J: TRBJ2-7; V: TRBV9; CDR3: CASSDPIDSNTYYEQYF
size: -; J: TRBJ1-2; V: TRBV9; CDR3: CASSVTGGSNYGYTF
size: many; J: TRBJ1-1; V: TRBV6-5; CDR3: CASSSGVSEAFF
size: -; J: TRBJ1-2; V: TRBV7-8; CDR3: CASSPNIGSHGYTF
size: -; J: TRBJ2-3; V: TRBV5-1; CDR3: CASSVRGTTDTQYF
size: -; J: TRBJ1-4; V: TRBV21-1; CDR3: CASSKGIEGKLFF
size: -; J: TRBJ1-6; V: TRBV2; CDR3: CASRGRRGSYNSPLHF
size: -; J: TRBJ1-5; V: TRBV9; CDR3: CASSVGDSDQPQHF
size: -; J: TRBJ1-5; V: TRBV2; CDR3: CASNSGTGGIQPQHF
size: -; J: TRBJ2-1; V: TRBV6-4; CDR3: CARGGTLNYNEQFF
size: -; J: TRBJ2-5; V: TRBV11-1; CDR3: CASSPEGSFQETQYF
size: -; J: TRBJ2-2; V: TRBV9; CDR3: CASRPSGGELFF
size: -; J: TRBJ2-5; V: TRBV9; CDR3: CASSPEGSGAGETQYF
size: -; J: TRBJ2-2; V: TRBV29-1; CDR3: CSVERRTGETGELFF
size: -; J: TRBJ1-2; V: TRBV5-1; CDR3: CASSLGLRAMYGYTF
size: -; J: TRBJ2-5; V: TRBV20-1; CDR3: CSASNGETQYF
size: -; J: TRBJ1-2; V: TRBV15; CDR3: CATSRDLGEYGYTF
size: -; J: TRBJ1-1; V: TRBV5-1; CDR3: CASTPGNRQVEAFF
size: -; J: TRBJ1-2; V: TRBV6-1; CDR3: CASNPSPGGRGYTF
size: -; J: TRBJ2-1; V: TRBV19; CDR3: CASSIGSSYNEQFF